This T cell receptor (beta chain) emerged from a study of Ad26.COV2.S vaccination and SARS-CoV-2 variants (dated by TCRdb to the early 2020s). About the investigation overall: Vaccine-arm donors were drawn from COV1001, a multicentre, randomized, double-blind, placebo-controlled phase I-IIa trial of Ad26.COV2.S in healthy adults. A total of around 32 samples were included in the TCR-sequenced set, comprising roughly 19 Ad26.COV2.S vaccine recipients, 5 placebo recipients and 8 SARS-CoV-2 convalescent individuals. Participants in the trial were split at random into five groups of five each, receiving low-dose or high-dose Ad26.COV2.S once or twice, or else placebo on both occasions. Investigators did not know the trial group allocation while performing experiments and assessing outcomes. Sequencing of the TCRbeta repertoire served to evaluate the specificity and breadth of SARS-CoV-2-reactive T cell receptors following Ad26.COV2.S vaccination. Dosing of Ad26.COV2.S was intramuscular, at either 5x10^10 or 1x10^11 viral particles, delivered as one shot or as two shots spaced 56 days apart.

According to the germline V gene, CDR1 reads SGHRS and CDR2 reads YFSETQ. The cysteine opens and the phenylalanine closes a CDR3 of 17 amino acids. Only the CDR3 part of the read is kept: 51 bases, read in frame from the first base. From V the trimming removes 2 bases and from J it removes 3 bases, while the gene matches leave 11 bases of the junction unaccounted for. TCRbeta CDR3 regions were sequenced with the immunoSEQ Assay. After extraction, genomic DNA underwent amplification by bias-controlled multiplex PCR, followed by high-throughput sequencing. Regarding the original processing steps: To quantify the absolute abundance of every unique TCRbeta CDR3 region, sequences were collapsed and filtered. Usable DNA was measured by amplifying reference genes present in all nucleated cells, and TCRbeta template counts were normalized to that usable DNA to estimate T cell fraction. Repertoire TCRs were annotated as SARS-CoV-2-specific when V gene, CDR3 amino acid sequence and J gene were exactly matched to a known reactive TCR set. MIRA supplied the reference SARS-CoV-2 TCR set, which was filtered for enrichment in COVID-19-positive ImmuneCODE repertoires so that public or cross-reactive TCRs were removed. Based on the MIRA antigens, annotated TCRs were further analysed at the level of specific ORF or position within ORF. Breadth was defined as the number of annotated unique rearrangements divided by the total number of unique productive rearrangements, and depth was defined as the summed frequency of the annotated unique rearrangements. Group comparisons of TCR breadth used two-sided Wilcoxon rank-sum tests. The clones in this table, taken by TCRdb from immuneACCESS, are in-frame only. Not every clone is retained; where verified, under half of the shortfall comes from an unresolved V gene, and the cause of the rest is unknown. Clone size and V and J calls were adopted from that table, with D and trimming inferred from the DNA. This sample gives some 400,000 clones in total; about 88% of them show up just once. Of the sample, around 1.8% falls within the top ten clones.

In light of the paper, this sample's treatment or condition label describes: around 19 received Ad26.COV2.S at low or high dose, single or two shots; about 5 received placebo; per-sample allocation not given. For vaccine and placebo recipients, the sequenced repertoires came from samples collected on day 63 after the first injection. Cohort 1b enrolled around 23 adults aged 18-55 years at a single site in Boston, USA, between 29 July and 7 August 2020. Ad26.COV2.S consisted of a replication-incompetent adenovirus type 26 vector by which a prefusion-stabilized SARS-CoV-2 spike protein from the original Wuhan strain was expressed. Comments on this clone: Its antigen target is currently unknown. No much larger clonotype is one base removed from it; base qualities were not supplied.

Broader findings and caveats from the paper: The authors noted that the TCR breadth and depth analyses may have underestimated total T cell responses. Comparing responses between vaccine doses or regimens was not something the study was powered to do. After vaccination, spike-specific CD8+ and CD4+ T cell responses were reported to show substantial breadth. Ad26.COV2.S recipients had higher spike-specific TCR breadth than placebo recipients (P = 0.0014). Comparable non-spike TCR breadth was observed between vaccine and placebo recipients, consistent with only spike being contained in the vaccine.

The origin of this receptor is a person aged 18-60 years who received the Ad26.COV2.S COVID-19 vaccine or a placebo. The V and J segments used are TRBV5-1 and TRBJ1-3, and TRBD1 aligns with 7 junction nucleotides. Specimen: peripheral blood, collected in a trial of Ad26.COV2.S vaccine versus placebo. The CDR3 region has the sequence CASSFFPQGEIGNTIYF. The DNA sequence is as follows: TGCGCCAGCAGCTTTTTCCCTCAGGGGGAAATTGGAAACACCATATATTTT.